One and the same sample provided the 22 T cell receptor beta chains below, sequenced in a study of T cells in Graves' hyperthyroidism and ophthalmopathy. Amplified regions were TCR beta CDR3 sequences from RNA transcripts. Primed by the HTBI set, a first-round RT-PCR was run on the TCR CDR3. A single record per CDR3 protein comes from TCRdb applying MiXCR to the multiplex PCR reads. The sample lists approximately 200,000 distinct CDR3 sequences, 15% to 20% occurring once. Sequencing used blood. These receptors were taken from a man aged 40-55 years with Graves' hyperthyroidism.

This sequence joins TRBV7-3 and TRBJ2-3; the match to TRBD2 covers 10 bases. The CDR3 is made up of 18 amino acids. Germline-derived CDR1 and CDR2 are SGHTA and FQGTGA. With 5 bases clipped from V and 2 bases from J, the junction kept 13 bases outside the gene matches. CDR3: CASSREGGTSEFTDTQYF. The CDR3 bases are TGTGCCAGCAGCCGAGAAGGCGGGACTAGCGAATTCACAGATACGCAGTATTTT.

This clonotype was counted many times. The V gene is TRBV30, the J gene TRBJ1-3; D remains ambiguous. V was shortened by 0 bases and J by 4 bases, with 4 bases between the two germline ends. Germline assignment: CDR1 GTSNPN and CDR2 SVGIG (reference sequence). This CDR3 region has 12 residues. In DNA form, the CDR3 reads TGTGCCTGGAGTGTACGGGGAAACACCATATATTTT. The encoded protein is CAWSVRGNTIYF.

For the CDR3, the DNA is TGTGCCAGCAGCGTCGGGGGGGGCATTAGCACAGATACGCAGTATTTT. Its translation: CASSVGGGISTDTQYF. The chain couples TRBV5-4 to TRBJ2-3; 8 nucleotides match TRBD2. This CDR3 comprises 16 residues. CDR1 SGHNT and CDR2 YYREEE come from the germline V gene (reference sequence). V dropped 4 bases and J dropped 0; count of bases not matched to a gene: 7.

This clonotype was observed many times. The chain recombines TRBV20-1 with TRBJ2-1, with D perhaps matching TRBD1 (5 bases). The germline CDR1 and CDR2 sequences are DFQATT and SNEGSKA (reference sequence). The CDR3 is 10 residues long. Trimming cost V 6 bases and J 7 bases, with 7 bases left between them. CDR3 coding DNA: TGCAGTGCGCGACAGAATGAGCAGTTCTTC. The encoded protein is CSARQNEQFF.

This clonotype was detected a few times. The chain combines TRBV4-2 with TRBJ1-6, with a weak D call TRBD1 (5 bases). The length of the CDR3 is 16 residues. Trimming cost V 0 bases and J 7 bases, with 13 bases left between them. Germline V lookup: CDR1 LGHNA, CDR2 YNFKEQ. In DNA, the CDR3 is TGTGCCAGCAGCCAAGATGGGACGGAAAGAAATTCACCCCTCCACTTT. Protein product: CASSQDGTERNSPLHF.

The chain recombines TRBV18 with TRBJ1-1, with D uncertain. CDR1 and CDR2 from the germline V gene are KGHSH and LQKENI. The V and J ends lost 4 bases and 2 bases respectively, with 14 bases between them. The CDR3 spans 15 residues. The chain's CDR3 is CASSLDGVRNTEAFF. CDR3 nucleotides: TGTGCCAGCTCACTGGATGGGGTACGAAACACTGAAGCTTTCTTT. Complete variable domain (other parts from reference TRBV18 and TRBJ1-1): NAGVMQNPRHLVRRRGQEARLRCSPMKGHSHVYWYRQLPEEGLKFMVYLQKENIIDESGMPKERFSAEFPKEGPSILRIQQVVRGDSAAYFCASSLDGVRNTEAFFGQGTRLTVV.

This clonotype has at least ten counts. J is TRBJ2-7 and V is TRBV28; no reliable D call. The CDR3 covers 12 residues. Germline-derived CDR1 and CDR2 are MDHEN and SYDVKM. V lost 5 bases and J lost 7, with 12 bases in between. Here the CDR3 reads CASSTPMREQYF. CDR3 bases: TGTGCCAGCAGTACTCCGATGCGGGAGCAGTACTTC.

This clonotype was counted once. This chain links TRBV2 with TRBJ2-7; D unclear. The V end lost 6 bases, the J end lost 6 bases, and 9 bases lay between the germline ends. CDR1 SNHLY and CDR2 FYNNEI come from the germline V gene. The CDR3 spans 11 residues. CDR3 nucleotides: TGTGCCAGCAGGTACAGTTCCGAGCAGTACTTC. Protein product: CASRYSSEQYF.

The chain carries TRBV20-1 and TRBJ2-7; TRBD2 agrees at 9 bases. The V and J ends lost 7 bases and 0 bases, in that order; junction bases with no gene match: 13. The CDR3 totals 16 residues. Germline V gene data show CDR1 as DFQATT and CDR2 as SNEGSKA (reference sequence). The chain's CDR3 is CSVRGGLAGSSYEQYF. The CDR3 DNA reads as TGCAGTGTCCGGGGGGGCCTAGCGGGAAGCTCCTACGAGCAGTACTTC.

At least ten counts were recorded for this clonotype. In nucleotides, the CDR3 is TGTGCCAGCAGTAATCCAAGACTAGCGGGGGTCACCGGGGAGCTGTTTTTT. Amino acids: CASSNPRLAGVTGELFF. The chain uses TRBV12-3 or TRBV12-4 and TRBJ2-2; 12 bases fit TRBD2. V lost 5 bases and J lost 4; bases outside the gene matches: 8. The CDR3 extends over 17 amino acids.

The table lists this clonotype with many counts. The chain links TRBV2 to TRBJ1-1; D ambiguous. This CDR3 has 12 amino acids. With 8 bases removed from V and 4 bases from J, the gap between germline ends came to 11 bases. Germline V gives CDR1 SNHLY, CDR2 FYNNEI. The CDR3 is CASQTVSTEAFF. CDR3 in DNA: TGTGCCAGCCAAACAGTGAGCACTGAAGCTTTCTTT.

This clonotype was detected only a few times. The chain has TRBV3-2 and TRBJ2-5; the table calls TRBD1, which could not be checked here. TRBV3-2 is flagged as a pseudogene. The CDR3 totals 15 residues. The CDR3 coding sequence is TGTGCCAGCAGCCAAGCCCGGGGAGGACAAGAGACCCAGTACTTC. As protein: CASSQARGGQETQYF.

A few counts support this clonotype. This sequence joins TRBV9 and TRBJ1-3; D unresolved. The CDR3 spans 14 residues. The germline CDR1 and CDR2 sequences are SGDLS and YYNGEE. Trimming shortened V by 2 bases and J by 0 bases, and 6 bases separated the two germline ends. DNA for the CDR3: TGTGCCAGCAGCGTTAGGAGCTCTGGAAACACCATATATTTT. Translating it yields CASSVRSSGNTIYF.

This clonotype came up a few times. The CDR3: CASSAQGGDTEAFF. The CDR3 DNA reads as TGTGCCAGCAGTGCACAGGGTGGGGACACTGAAGCTTTCTTT. The chain is built from TRBV6-2 or TRBV6-3 and TRBJ1-1; D is perhaps TRBD1 (6 bases). Trimming took 5 bases from V and 3 from J, leaving 13 bases between them. Germline V gene lookup returns CDR1 MNHEY and CDR2 SVGEGT. The CDR3 spans 14 residues.

In this sample, this clonotype turned up many times. V usage is TRBV6-2 or TRBV6-3 and J usage is TRBJ1-1, with TRBD1 as a possible D gene (5 bases). There are 15 residues in the CDR3. Trimming shortened V by 6 bases and J by 0 bases, and 14 bases separated the two germline ends. From germline, CDR1 is MNHEY and CDR2 SVGEGT. The CDR3, as DNA: TGTGCCAGCAGAAAAACCTGGGGGGTGAACACTGAAGCTTTCTTT. Translated, it gives CASRKTWGVNTEAFF.

There are many counts of this clonotype. This chain joins TRBV7-2 and TRBJ1-2; 8 bases agree with TRBD1. The CDR3 is 16 residues long. After removal of 7 bases from V and 4 bases from J, the junction contained 14 bases not matched to a gene. CDR1 and CDR2 (germline): SGHTA, FQGNSA. The CDR3 DNA reads TGTGCCAGCACCTCCACCCCCGGACAGGGATCCTATGGCTACACCTTC. Residues: CASTSTPGQGSYGYTF.

This clonotype was counted between two and nine times. This sequence may be a read error, since a much larger clone differs from it by one base. The rearrangement joins TRBV7-3 to TRBJ1-1, with a weak D call TRBD1 (6 bases). Germline CDR1 and CDR2: SGHTA and FQGTGA. CDR3 length equals 13 residues. The CDR3 DNA sequence: TGTGCCAGCAGCTCGGGGGGGCACACTGAAGCTCTCTTT. This encodes CASSSGGHTEALF. The full variable domain, in which reference TRBV7-3 and TRBJ1-1 provide the parts outside the CDR3, is GAGVSQTPSNKVTEKGKYVELRCDPISGHTALYWYRQSLGQGPEFLIYFQGTGAADDSGLPNDRFFAVRPEGSVSTLKIQRTERGDSAVYLCASSSGGHTEALFGQGTRLTVV.

This clonotype was counted many times. The V call is TRBV2, the J call TRBJ2-7; 8 nucleotides match TRBD1. The CDR3 runs to 13 residues. Germline CDR1 reads SNHLY; CDR2 reads FYNNEI. V gave up 6 bases and J gave up 2 bases; unmatched junction bases: 3. CDR3 DNA: TGTGCCAGCAGGAGACAGGGGACCTACGAGCAGTACTTC. Protein: CASRRQGTYEQYF.

This clonotype was counted at least ten times. The chain combines TRBV6-1 with TRBJ1-1, with 9 bases identical to TRBD1. The V gene end was trimmed by 6 bases and the J gene end by 4 bases; junction bases not matched to a gene: 3. The CDR3 contains 13 residues. Germline V gives CDR1 MNHNS, CDR2 SASEGT. CDR3 residues: CASRRQGGTEAFF. The CDR3, as DNA: TGTGCCAGCAGAAGACAGGGGGGCACTGAAGCTTTCTTT.

The chain uses TRBV3-1 and TRBJ2-2; no reliable D call. The CDR3 totals 14 residues. Germline lookup yields CDR1 LGHDT and CDR2 YNNKEL (reference sequence). V dropped 8 bases and J dropped 7 bases, with 17 bases sitting between them. The CDR3 nucleotides read TGTGCCAGCTCCAGCCCCTATACGGACGGGGAGCTGTTTTTT. Translation gives CASSSPYTDGELFF.

The V and J genes are TRBV27 and TRBJ1-5; the match to TRBD1 covers 8 bases. The V gene's germline CDR1 is MNHEY and CDR2 SMNVEV (reference sequence). Losses at the gene ends were 6 bases for V and 11 bases for J; bases not matched to a gene: 9. CDR3 length equals 13 residues. This CDR3 is CASRTGAGGAQHF. CDR3 nucleotide sequence: TGTGCCAGCAGGACAGGGGCGGGAGGGGCCCAGCATTTT.

The chain links TRBV3-1 to TRBJ2-4; tentative D call: TRBD2 (5 bases). The germline V and J ends were trimmed by 4 bases and 1 base, with 11 bases remaining between them. The CDR3 has 15 residues. CDR1 and CDR2 (germline): LGHDT, YNNKEL (reference sequence). The CDR3 spells CASSLLGGAKNIQYF. CDR3 nucleotide sequence: TGTGCCAGCAGCCTCTTAGGCGGGGCCAAAAACATTCAGTACTTC. Complete variable domain (other parts from reference TRBV3-1 and TRBJ2-4): DTAVSQTPKYLVTQMGNDKSIKCEQNLGHDTMYWYKQDSKKFLKIMFSYNNKELIINETVPNRFSPKSPDKAHLNLHINSLELGDSAVYFCASSLLGGAKNIQYFGAGTRLSVL.